This T cell receptor (beta chain) was profiled in a study of blood T cell repertoires in COVID-19. Per the germline V gene, CDR1 is SGHNT and CDR2 is YENEEA. The CDR3 spans 13 residues. Trimming cost V 3 bases and J 4 bases, with 8 bases left between them. Clones were sequenced by immunoSEQ multiplex PCR, and TCRdb holds only the in-frame ones, with some missing. The table includes about 64,000 clones, 70% to 90% detected once. Categorization into cohorts depended on clinical history that participants reported. This clonotype originated in a woman in her forties who had recovered from COVID-19. The specimen was PBMCs or T cells enriched from blood (not recorded which). This chain joins TRBV11-3 and TRBJ2-3; TRBD2 might be the D (6 bases). CDR3 region: CASSFGGADTQYF. The CDR3 DNA reads as TGTGCCAGCAGCTTCGGAGGGGCAGATACGCAGTATTTT.